Following are 13 T cell receptor beta chains from one sample sequenced in a study of blood T cell repertoires in COVID-19. Clones were read by immunoSEQ multiplex PCR, and TCRdb kept only the in-frame ones, dropping some. The table includes tens of thousands of clones, around nine tenths detected once. Material: peripheral blood. Receptors were obtained from a human donor in a cohort sampled during active COVID-19.

CDR3 coding DNA: TGTGCCACCAGCAGAGAACGCCTCGACACCCCGTGGGCCTACGAGCAGTACTTC. Translating it yields CATSRERLDTPWAYEQYF. The chain joins TRBV15 to TRBJ2-7; D not certain. CDR3 length equals 18 residues. V gave up 0 bases and J gave up 2 bases, with 20 bases separating them. The germline gives CDR1 LNHNV, CDR2 YYDKDF (reference sequence).

The chain uses TRBV11-2 and TRBJ1-3, with 7 nucleotides matching TRBD1. The CDR3 consists of 16 residues. Trimming removed 5 bases from V and 3 bases from J; junction bases left unmatched: 10. The germline CDR1 and CDR2 sequences are SGHAT and FQNNGV. CDR3 bases: TGTGCCAGCAGCCTGAGTCGGTGGACAGGTGGAAACACCATATATTTT. Translating gives CASSLSRWTGGNTIYF.

CDR3 DNA sequence: TGTGCCAGCAGCGGCCGGGACAGGGAGTCTGAAGCTTTCTTT. Its protein is CASSGRDRESEAFF. The genes are TRBV11-2 and TRBJ1-1; TRBD1 agrees at 9 bases. Germline V gene lookup returns CDR1 SGHAT and CDR2 FQNNGV. CDR3 length: 14 residues. Trimming at V came to 5 bases and at J to 6 bases, leaving 7 bases not matched to a gene.

DNA for the CDR3: TGTGCCAGCAGTTACAGTGGGCTAGCGGGGGGGTATGAGCAGTTCTTC. This encodes CASSYSGLAGGYEQFF. This rearrangement joins TRBV6-5 to TRBJ2-1; 12 bases map to TRBD2. The length of the CDR3 is 16 residues. V lost 2 bases, J lost 8 bases, and 7 bases stayed unmatched. Germline V CDR1 and CDR2: MNHEY, SVGAGI.

The chain recombines TRBV3-1 (or the pseudogene TRBV3-2) with TRBJ2-5, with D possibly TRBD1 on 5 matching bases. The germline V gene encodes CDR1 LGHDT and CDR2 YNNKEL (reference sequence). V dropped 3 bases and J dropped 4 bases, with 12 bases sitting between them. The CDR3 length is 14 residues. CDR3 coding DNA: TGTGCCAGCAGCCAGACAGTGGGGCGAGAGACCCAGTACTTC. Protein sequence: CASSQTVGRETQYF.

The chain combines TRBV12-3 or TRBV12-4 with TRBJ2-7, with D possibly being TRBD1 (5 bases). This CDR3 region has 11 residues. V was cut by 3 bases and J by 10 bases, with 10 bases left in between. The chain's CDR3 is CASSFNQGQYF. The CDR3 region has the DNA TGTGCCAGCAGTTTTAATCAGGGTCAGTACTTC.

This clone was detected only once. The chain links TRBV5-5 to TRBJ1-1; D not certain. CDR3 length: 17 residues. V was cut by 2 bases and J by 3 bases, with 20 bases left in between. Germline assignment: CDR1 SGHKS and CDR2 YYEKEE (reference sequence). DNA for the CDR3: TGTGCCAGCAGCTTACATGTCGCGGTTACGGAACACACTGAAGCTTTCTTT. Amino acid sequence: CASSLHVAVTEHTEAFF.

This rearrangement joins TRBV5-1 to TRBJ1-4; D unclear. Per germline, CDR1 SGHRS and CDR2 YFSETQ. V was shortened by 0 bases and J by 8 bases, with 14 bases between the two germline ends. This CDR3 region has 15 residues. The CDR3, as DNA: TGCGCCAGCAGCTTGGACAACAAAAGGGAGGAAAAACTGTTTTTT. It translates to CASSLDNKREEKLFF.

The DNA for the CDR3 is TGTGCCAGCAGCTTAGCGCGGGGACAGAGAGAAGCTTTCTTT. This codes for CASSLARGQREAFF. V usage is TRBV7-8 and J usage is TRBJ1-1, with 7 bases that match TRBD1. The trim removed 0 bases at V and 8 bases at J, leaving 6 bases unmatched. Germline assignment: CDR1 SGHVS and CDR2 FQNEAQ. CDR3 length equals 14 residues.

V is TRBV30 and J is TRBJ2-5; no clear D gene. In germline, CDR1 is GTSNPN, CDR2 SVGIG (reference sequence). The V end lost 1 base, the J end lost 1 base, and 13 bases lay between the germline ends. This CDR3 comprises 15 residues. Here the CDR3 DNA reads TGTGCCTGGAGTGGTGATCGTCTAATCCAAGAGACCCAGTACTTC. It translates to CAWSGDRLIQETQYF.

The genes are TRBV27 and TRBJ1-1; 7 nucleotides agree with TRBD1. This CDR3 comprises 16 residues. The trim removed 5 bases at V and 2 bases at J, leaving 11 bases unmatched. Germline CDR1 MNHEY, CDR2 SMNVEV (reference sequence). The CDR3 sequence: CASSHPRQGYNTEAFF. Here the CDR3 DNA reads TGTGCCAGCAGTCACCCACGACAGGGCTACAACACTGAAGCTTTCTTT.

V gene TRBV21-1 combines with J gene TRBJ1-1; the D call of TRBD1 is as the table states it, not checked on the DNA. TRBV21-1 is labeled a pseudogene. The CDR3 is 18 amino acids. CDR3 nucleotides: TGTGCCAGCAGCAAAATGAGGACAGGGGGCGCGGTACAGACTGAAGCTTTCTTT. This sequence encodes CASSKMRTGGAVQTEAFF.

The CDR3 DNA follows: TGTGCCAGCAGCTTCGCCCGCGGGACAGGGGGCTACGAGCAGTACTTC. Translation gives CASSFARGTGGYEQYF. The rearrangement uses TRBV11-2 and TRBJ2-7; 11 bases line up with TRBD1. With 3 bases clipped from V and 3 bases from J, the junction kept 7 bases outside the gene matches. The CDR3 length is 16 residues. In germline, CDR1 is SGHAT, CDR2 FQNNGV.